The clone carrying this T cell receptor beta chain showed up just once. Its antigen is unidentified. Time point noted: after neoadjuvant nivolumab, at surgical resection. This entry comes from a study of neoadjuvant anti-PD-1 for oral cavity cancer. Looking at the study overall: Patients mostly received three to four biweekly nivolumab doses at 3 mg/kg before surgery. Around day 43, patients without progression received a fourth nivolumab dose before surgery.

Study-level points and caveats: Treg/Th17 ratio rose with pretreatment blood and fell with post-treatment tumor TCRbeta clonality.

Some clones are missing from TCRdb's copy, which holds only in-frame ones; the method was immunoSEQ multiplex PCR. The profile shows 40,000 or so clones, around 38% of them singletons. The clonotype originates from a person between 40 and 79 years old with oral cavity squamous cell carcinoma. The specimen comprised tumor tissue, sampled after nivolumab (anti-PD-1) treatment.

The DNA of the CDR3 is TGCGCCAGCGGCGGACTAGCGGGAGCTCCCTCCTACAATGAGCAGTTCTTC. The encoded protein is CASGGLAGAPSYNEQFF. V usage is TRBV4-1 and J usage is TRBJ2-1, with TRBD2 matching 13 bases. Germline V gene data show CDR1 as MGHRA and CDR2 as YSYEKL. Germline trimming cut 8 bases from V and 0 bases from J; bases unmatched to any gene: 7. The CDR3 contains 17 residues.